One and the same sample provided the 10 T cell receptor beta chains below, sequenced in a study of CD8 T cells in ankylosing spondylitis. Notes on the study in general: Among TCR beta sequences, a motif of eight highly homologous variants appeared characteristic of ankylosing spondylitis blood.

These TCRs are of unknown antigen specificity. One entry per CDR3 protein results from TCRdb running MiXCR on the 5' RACE reads. The sample holds about 220,000 distinct CDR3 sequences, around 16% seen once. Sequences were obtained from blood, either unsorted or a sorted T cell fraction (not recorded which). The origin of the receptors is a male donor with ankylosing spondylitis.

The chain joins TRBV11-2 to TRBJ2-5, with TRBD1 matching over 7 bases. The CDR3 covers 17 residues. The junction had 14 bases not matched to a gene; V was cut back by 2 bases and J by 5 bases. Per the germline V gene, CDR1 is SGHAT and CDR2 is FQNNGV. The CDR3 nucleotides are TGTGCCAGCAGCTTAAACCCCCAGGCGGACAGGCGGGAGACCCAGTACTTC. Protein sequence: CASSLNPQADRRETQYF.

This clonotype was detected ten times or more. The chain joins TRBV12-3 or TRBV12-4 to TRBJ2-1; D gene ambiguous. Trimming took 6 bases from V and 4 from J, leaving 7 bases between them. This CDR3 contains 12 residues. The DNA for the CDR3 is TGTGCCAGCAGCCCGCAGTACAATGAGCAGTTCTTC. This codes for CASSPQYNEQFF.

This clonotype was detected a few times. The chain uses TRBV13 and TRBJ1-1; TRBD1 matches 8 bases. Per germline, CDR1 PRHDT and CDR2 FYEKMQ (reference sequence). The CDR3 is made up of 15 amino acids. V was pared by 5 bases and J by 1 base, with 6 bases of the junction left unmatched. The CDR3 here is CASSTDRGANTEAFF. DNA for the CDR3: TGTGCCAGCAGCACCGACAGGGGCGCGAACACTGAAGCTTTCTTT.

This chain connects TRBV5-6 to TRBJ2-3; TRBD2 might be the D (6 bases). CDR3 length: 15 residues. Germline V gene lookup returns CDR1 SGHDT and CDR2 YYEEEE. V was shortened by 4 bases and J by 0 bases, with 12 bases between the two germline ends. The CDR3, as DNA: TGTGCCAGCAGCCTTGCGGGGTCCAGCACAGATACGCAGTATTTT. This gives the protein CASSLAGSSTDTQYF. The variable domain in full, with the rest retrieved from reference TRBV5-6 and TRBJ2-3, is DAGVTQSPTHLIKTRGQQVTLRCSPKSGHDTVSWYQQALGQGPQFIFQYYEEEERQRGNFPDRFSGHQFPNYSSELNVNALLLGDSALYLCASSLAGSSTDTQYFGPGTRLTVL.

This chain uses TRBV7-2 with TRBJ1-2; TRBD1 matches 8 bases. V dropped 5 bases and J dropped 2; count of bases not matched to a gene: 7. Germline V gives CDR1 SGHTA, CDR2 FQGNSA. The CDR3 length is 15 residues. The CDR3 DNA follows: TGTGCCAGCAGCGGATACAGGGGGACAAACTATGGCTACACCTTC. It yields the protein CASSGYRGTNYGYTF.

This clonotype was seen ten or more times. V is TRBV29-1 and J is TRBJ2-1; 7 nucleotides line up with TRBD2. The CDR3 totals 13 residues. With 1 base clipped from V and 8 bases from J, the junction kept 5 bases outside the gene matches. The germline gives CDR1 SQVTM, CDR2 ANQGSEA. DNA of the CDR3: TGCAGCGTTGAAGGTTTGGGGGGGGATGAGCAGTTCTTC. It translates to CSVEGLGGDEQFF.

The V and J genes are TRBV19 and TRBJ2-5, with 10 bases that match TRBD1. CDR1 and CDR2 (germline): LNHDA, SQIVND (reference sequence). The V gene end was trimmed by 4 bases and the J gene end by 5 bases; junction bases not matched to a gene: 1. This CDR3 is 13 amino acids long. The CDR3 protein is CASSTTGGETQYF. The CDR3 bases are TGTGCCAGTAGTACGACAGGGGGCGAGACCCAGTACTTC.

Many counts were recorded for this clonotype. V usage is TRBV12-3 or TRBV12-4 and J usage is TRBJ1-1; no clear D. V lost 5 bases and J 0 bases, leaving 7 bases between the germline ends. This CDR3 region has 13 residues. The CDR3: CASSNGLNTEAFF. The CDR3 DNA reads as TGTGCCAGCAGTAACGGGTTGAACACTGAAGCTTTCTTT.

J is TRBJ1-2 and V is TRBV9, with TRBD1 matching 9 bases. The length of the CDR3 is 16 residues. Germline V CDR1 and CDR2: SGDLS, YYNGEE. V was pared by 3 bases and J by 3 bases, with 9 bases of the junction left unmatched. The CDR3 is CASSAQWDRDYYGYTF. As DNA, the CDR3 is TGTGCCAGCAGCGCCCAGTGGGACAGGGACTACTATGGCTACACCTTC.

This clonotype appeared many times. V usage is TRBV5-1 and J usage is TRBJ2-7, with D possibly matching TRBD2 (6 bases). The CDR3 spans 12 residues. Looked up from germline, CDR1 is SGHRS and CDR2 is YFSETQ. The V end was cut by 0 bases, the J end by 6 bases, with 7 bases between. CDR3 DNA sequence: TGCGCCAGCAGCTTGGACGGGGGCGAGCAGTACTTC. It is translated as CASSLDGGEQYF.